This T cell receptor beta chain came from a study of T-cell reconstitution after alpha-beta-depleted transplantation in children. The CDR3 extends over 13 amino acids. The V gene lost 0 bases and the J gene lost 3 bases, with 7 bases spanning the gap. Per germline, CDR1 DFQATT and CDR2 SNEGSKA (reference sequence). Library preparation (for TCRbeta) was performed with unique molecular identifiers. TCRdb independently ran MiXCR on the PCR reads; one entry per CDR3 protein. The data contain some 600,000 distinct CDR3 sequences, around a sixth of them singletons. V gene TRBV20-1 combines with J gene TRBJ2-3; D unclear. This sequence was found in a human donor who donated a stem cell graft to a child with acute myeloid leukemia. Sample: PBMCs from the stem cell graft donor, taken from the stem cell graft. This CDR3 reads CSARDTKTDTQYF. The CDR3 DNA reads TGCAGTGCTAGAGATACGAAAACAGATACGCAGTATTTT.